This T cell receptor (beta chain) is from a study of blood T cell repertoires in COVID-19 (dated by TCRdb to the early 2020s). Regarding the study in general: Samples covering the acute and convalescent phases of COVID-19 were provided by collaborators in the United States, Italy and Spain. The material from the prospective study consisted of cDNA or gDNA derived from T cells, B-cell-depleted T cells, or PBMCs. Subjects who had been exposed to COVID-19, were actively infected with it, or had recovered from it provided the deeply sampled blood TCRbeta repertoires that made up the dataset. The repertoires were released in a freely available public database intended as a resource for research on the immune response to SARS-CoV-2. Samples came from the ongoing ImmuneRACE study (first 160 participants) plus 1,254 subjects from 6 global collaborators. The sample metadata nearly always contained a de-identified subject ID, COVID-19 status, age in years and sex. Where available, HLA class I and class II types were taken from metadata supplied by the sample provider and were not determined by assay-based typing.

This clone is a singleton in its sample. Its antigen is not yet known. No much larger clone exists at a distance of one base, and base qualities are not known. This sample also contains other DNA sequences that code for the same CDR3. The CDR3 goes from the cysteine to the phenylalanine over 13 residues. The retained sequence is limited to the CDR3, 39 bases, with the frame set at the first base. V gives up 3 bases and J gives up 4 bases, and the segment between their germline ends measures 9 bases. TCRbeta CDR3 regions were amplified from genomic DNA by means of the immunoSEQ Assay, a bias-controlled multiplex PCR. The study's processing was this. Within the assay, amplification of reference gene primers was used to estimate how many nucleated cells each sample contained. To quantify the absolute abundance of each unique TCRbeta CDR3 rearrangement, sequence reads were collapsed and filtered. For each sample, productive Simpson clonality was calculated as the square root of Simpson's diversity index across productive rearrangements. TCRdb stores this immuneACCESS table with in-frame sequences only. Part of the clones is absent; in the studies checked, under half of the shortfall reflects unresolved V genes, and no reason is known for the rest. V and J calls and clone size follow that table, whereas D and trimming were derived from the DNA. The sample table records roughly 160,000 clones; around nine tenths of these occur just once. 2.5% to 3% of the sample is in the top ten clones.

Overall results and qualifications from the work: The quantity of clinical and demographic metadata differed by source and by participant and was supplied without curation.

One collaborating source in Seattle enrolled patients during active infection and followed them longitudinally through the course of disease. Collaborating institutions collected whole blood in K2EDTA tubes following their own protocols. For TCRbeta analysis, collaborators shipped samples as frozen whole blood, isolated PBMCs, or DNA extracted from either of those sample types. The sequence is built from TRBV12-3 or TRBV12-4 and TRBJ1-2; the D gene is unclear. The TCR sequence derives from a woman aged 80 or over with COVID-19, enrolled during active disease. Sequenced input: peripheral blood. The CDR3 region has the sequence CASSFGGGYGYTF. In nucleotide form, the sequence is TGTGCCAGCAGTTTCGGCGGCGGCTATGGCTACACCTTC.